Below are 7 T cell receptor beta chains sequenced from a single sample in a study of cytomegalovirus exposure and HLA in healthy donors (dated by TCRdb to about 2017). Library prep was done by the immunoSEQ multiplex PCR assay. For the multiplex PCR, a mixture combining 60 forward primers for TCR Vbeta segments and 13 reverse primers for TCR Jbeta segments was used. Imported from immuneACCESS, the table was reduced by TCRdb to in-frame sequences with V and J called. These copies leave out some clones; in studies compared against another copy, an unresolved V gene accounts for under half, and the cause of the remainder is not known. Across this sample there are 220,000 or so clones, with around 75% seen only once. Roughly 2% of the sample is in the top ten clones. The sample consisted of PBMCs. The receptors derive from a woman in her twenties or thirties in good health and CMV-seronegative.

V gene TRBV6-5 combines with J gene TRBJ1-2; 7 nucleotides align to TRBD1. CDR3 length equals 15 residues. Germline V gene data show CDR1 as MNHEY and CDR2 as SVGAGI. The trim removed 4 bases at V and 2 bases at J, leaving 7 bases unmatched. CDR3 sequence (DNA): TGTGCCAGCAGTTCCCAGGGACAGCCCAACTATGGCTACACCTTC. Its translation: CASSSQGQPNYGYTF.

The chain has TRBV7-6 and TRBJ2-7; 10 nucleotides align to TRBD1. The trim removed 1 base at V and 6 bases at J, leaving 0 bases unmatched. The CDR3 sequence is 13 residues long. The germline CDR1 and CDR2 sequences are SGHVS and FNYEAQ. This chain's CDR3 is CASSLGTGGEQYF. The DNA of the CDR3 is TGTGCCAGCAGCTTAGGGACAGGGGGCGAGCAGTACTTC.

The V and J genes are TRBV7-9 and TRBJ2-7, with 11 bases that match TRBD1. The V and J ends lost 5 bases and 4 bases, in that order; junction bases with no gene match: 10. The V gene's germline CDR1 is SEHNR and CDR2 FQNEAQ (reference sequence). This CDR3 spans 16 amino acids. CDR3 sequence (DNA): TGTGCCAGCAGCGCTCCCTCGGGACAGGGGGGGTACGAGCAGTACTTC. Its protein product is CASSAPSGQGGYEQYF. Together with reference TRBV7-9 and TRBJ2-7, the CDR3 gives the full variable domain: DTGVSQNPRHKITKRGQNVTFRCDPISEHNRLYWYRQTLGQGPEFLTYFQNEAQLEKSRLLSDRFSAERPKGSFSTLEIQRTEQGDSAMYLCASSAPSGQGGYEQYFGPGTRLTVT.

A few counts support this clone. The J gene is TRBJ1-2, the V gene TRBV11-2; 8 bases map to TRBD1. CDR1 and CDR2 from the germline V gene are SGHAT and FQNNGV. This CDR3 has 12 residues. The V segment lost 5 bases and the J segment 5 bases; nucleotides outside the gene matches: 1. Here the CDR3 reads CASSGQGYGYTF. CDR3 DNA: TGTGCCAGCAGCGGACAGGGTTATGGCTACACCTTC. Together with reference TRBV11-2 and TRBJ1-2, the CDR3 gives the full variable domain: EAGVAQSPRYKIIEKRQSVAFWCNPISGHATLYWYQQILGQGPKLLIQFQNNGVVDDSQLPKDRFSAERLKGVDSTLKIQPAKLEDSAVYLCASSGQGYGYTFGSGTRLTVV.

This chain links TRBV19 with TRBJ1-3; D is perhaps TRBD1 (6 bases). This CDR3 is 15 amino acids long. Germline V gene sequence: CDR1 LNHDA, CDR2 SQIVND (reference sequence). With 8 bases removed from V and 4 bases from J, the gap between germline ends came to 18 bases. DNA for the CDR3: TGTGCCAGTCGACCTCAACAGGGAGCCGGAAACACCATATATTTT. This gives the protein CASRPQQGAGNTIYF.

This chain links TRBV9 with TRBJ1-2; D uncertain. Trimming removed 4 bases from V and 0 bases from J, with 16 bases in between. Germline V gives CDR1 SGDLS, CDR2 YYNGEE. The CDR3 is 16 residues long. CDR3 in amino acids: CASSPALRHSNYGYTF. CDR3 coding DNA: TGTGCCAGCAGCCCCGCCCTTCGCCACTCTAACTATGGCTACACCTTC.

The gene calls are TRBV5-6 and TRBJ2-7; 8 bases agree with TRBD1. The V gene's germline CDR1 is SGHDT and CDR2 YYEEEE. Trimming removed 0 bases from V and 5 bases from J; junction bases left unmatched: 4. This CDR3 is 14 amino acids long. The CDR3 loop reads CASSLAPDRDEQYF. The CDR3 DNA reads TGTGCCAGCAGCTTGGCCCCGGACAGGGACGAGCAGTACTTC.